These 17 T cell receptor beta chains came from one sample sequenced in a study of blood T cell repertoires in COVID-19. TCRdb's copy holds only in-frame clones and misses some; the assay was immunoSEQ multiplex PCR. The sample carries about 200,000 clones, 82% recorded once. What was sequenced was peripheral blood. Receptor source: a woman aged 60-75 years with COVID-19, enrolled during active disease.

The rearrangement links TRBV2 to TRBJ1-4; 11 nucleotides agree with TRBD1. With V trimmed by 5 bases and J by 4 bases, 12 bases remained unmatched. The CDR3 loop spans 18 amino acids. Germline lookup yields CDR1 SNHLY and CDR2 FYNNEI. The CDR3 nucleotides read TGTGCCAGCAGTTCGGACAGGGGGCCGGGCATAAGTAATGAAAAACTGTTTTTT. Protein sequence: CASSSDRGPGISNEKLFF.

CDR3 in amino acids: CASGRDTGELFF. CDR3 bases: TGTGCTAGTGGTAGAGACACCGGGGAGCTGTTTTTT. This sequence joins TRBV12-5 and TRBJ2-2; no clear D. Per germline, CDR1 LGHNT and CDR2 FRNRAP. V was trimmed by 5 bases and J by 3 bases, leaving 4 bases between them. CDR3 size: 12 residues.

The chain recombines TRBV7-8 with TRBJ2-7, with TRBD1 identical over 7 bases. The CDR3 extends over 14 amino acids. Germline loops: CDR1 SGHVS, CDR2 FQNEAQ. V was pared by 5 bases and J by 2 bases, with 6 bases of the junction left unmatched. CDR3 in amino acids: CASSTRDRPYEQYV. In DNA, the CDR3 is TGTGCCAGCAGCACGAGGGACAGACCCTACGAGCAGTACGTC.

V usage is TRBV9 and J usage is TRBJ1-2; 10 bases are shared with TRBD1. CDR1 is SGDLS, CDR2 YYNGEE, per germline. The CDR3 is 16 residues long. V gave up 0 bases and J gave up 4 bases; unmatched junction bases: 6. The chain's CDR3 is CASSVDPWTGGYGYTF. The CDR3 DNA follows: TGTGCCAGCAGCGTAGACCCTTGGACAGGGGGCTATGGCTACACCTTC.

The V call is TRBV5-6, the J call TRBJ2-1; 13 nucleotides line up with TRBD2. Trimming took 4 bases from V and 8 from J; bases not matched to a gene: 6. The CDR3 extends over 15 amino acids. Germline V gene data show CDR1 as SGHDT and CDR2 as YYEEEE. The CDR3 DNA is TGTGCCAGCAGCAGAACTAGCGGGAGGGCCGATGAGCAGTTCTTC. Translation: CASSRTSGRADEQFF.

The chain links TRBV3-1 (or the pseudogene TRBV3-2) to TRBJ1-1; D might be TRBD1 (5 bases). Trimming shortened V by 5 bases and J by 4 bases, and 14 bases separated the two germline ends. Looked up from germline, CDR1 is LGHDT and CDR2 is YNNKEL (reference sequence). CDR3 size: 14 residues. The CDR3 sequence is CASSSTPGSTEAFF. The CDR3 nucleotides read TGTGCCAGCAGCTCCACCCCAGGGTCCACTGAAGCTTTCTTT.

The rearrangement uses TRBV2 and TRBJ2-7; D perhaps matches TRBD1 (5 bases). V lost 4 bases, J lost 0 bases, and 10 bases lay in between. CDR1 is SNHLY and CDR2 is FYNNEI in the germline V gene. The CDR3 consists of 14 residues. CDR3 residues: CASSATGDSYEQYV. For the CDR3, the DNA is TGTGCCAGCAGTGCTACAGGCGACTCCTACGAGCAGTACGTC.

V is TRBV3-1 (or the pseudogene TRBV3-2) and J is TRBJ1-4; D is possibly TRBD1 (5 bases). Germline CDR1 reads LGHDT; CDR2 reads YNNKEL (reference sequence). Trimming cost V 1 base and J 4 bases, with 13 bases left between them. The CDR3 totals 16 residues. In DNA, the CDR3 is TGTGCCAGCAGCCAAGTATTTTCCAGGGTTAATGAAAAACTGTTTTTT. Protein sequence: CASSQVFSRVNEKLFF.

This rearrangement joins TRBV9 to TRBJ1-2; a weak D match, TRBD1 (6 bases). The CDR3 totals 15 residues. In germline, CDR1 is SGDLS, CDR2 YYNGEE. The germline V and J ends were trimmed by 0 bases and 7 bases, with 16 bases remaining between them. In nucleotides, the CDR3 is TGTGCCAGCAGCGTAGAAGCAGGGGCGGTTAGTGGCTACACCTTC. Its protein product is CASSVEAGAVSGYTF.

V gene TRBV18 combines with J gene TRBJ1-4; 8 nucleotides line up with TRBD1. The germline V gene has CDR1 KGHSH and CDR2 LQKENI. Trimming at V came to 4 bases and at J to 4 bases, leaving 2 bases not matched to a gene. There are 14 residues in the CDR3. CDR3 DNA sequence: TGTGCCAGCTCACGGACAGGGTATAATGAAAAACTGTTTTTT. It specifies CASSRTGYNEKLFF.

This clone was found once. The rearrangement links TRBV28 to TRBJ2-1; TRBD2 matches 12 bases. CDR1 MDHEN and CDR2 SYDVKM come from the germline V gene. Losses at the gene ends were 7 bases for V and 8 bases for J; bases not matched to a gene: 9. CDR3 size: 15 residues. The CDR3 bases are TGTGCCAGCACCAGTGGGGCTAGCGGGAGGGATGAGCAGTTCTTC. Its protein product is CASTSGASGRDEQFF. Full variable domain (remainder filled in from reference TRBV28 and TRBJ2-1): DVKVTQSSRYLVKRTGEKVFLECVQDMDHENMFWYRQDPGLGLRLIYFSYDVKMKEKGDIPEGYSVSREKKERFSLILESASTNQTSMYLCASTSGASGRDEQFFGPGTRLTVL.

The sample holds a few counts of this clone. The chain is built from TRBV15 and TRBJ2-3; 12 bases match TRBD1. V gave up 4 bases and J gave up 4 bases; unmatched junction bases: 3. Germline values: CDR1 LNHNV, CDR2 YYDKDF (reference sequence). The CDR3 has 15 amino acids. This chain's CDR3 is CATSTGTGGSDTQYF. The DNA for the CDR3 is TGTGCCACCAGCACAGGGACAGGGGGCTCAGATACGCAGTATTTT.

This clone was counted a single time. The genes are TRBV20-1 and TRBJ2-7, with 7 positions matching TRBD2. V shed 3 bases, J shed 6 bases, and the junction held 11 bases outside the gene matches. The CDR3 runs 14 residues. The germline CDR1 and CDR2 sequences are DFQATT and SNEGSKA (reference sequence). CDR3 nucleotide sequence: TGCAGTGCTAGTGAGGTCGGGAGGACCCTCGAGCAGTACTTC. This translates into CSASEVGRTLEQYF.

The CDR3 region has the DNA TGTGCCAGCAGTTACTCGGGCGGGAGGGTGAGCGAGCAGTTCTTC. This sequence encodes CASSYSGGRVSEQFF. This chain links TRBV6-2 or TRBV6-3 with TRBJ2-1, with 9 bases aligning to TRBD2. V was pared by 0 bases and J by 10 bases, with 7 bases of the junction left unmatched. The length of the CDR3 is 15 residues. The germline V gene has CDR1 MNHEY and CDR2 SVGEGT.

The chain combines TRBV28 with TRBJ2-7; 7 nucleotides agree with TRBD1. With V trimmed by 5 bases and J by 0 bases, 10 bases remained unmatched. Germline V CDR1 and CDR2: MDHEN, SYDVKM. The CDR3 covers 16 residues. The CDR3 bases are TGTGCCAGCAGTCCGGGACAGCCAAGGAGCTCCTACGAGCAGTACTTC. Its translation is CASSPGQPRSSYEQYF. Complete variable domain (other parts from reference TRBV28 and TRBJ2-7): DVKVTQSSRYLVKRTGEKVFLECVQDMDHENMFWYRQDPGLGLRLIYFSYDVKMKEKGDIPEGYSVSREKKERFSLILESASTNQTSMYLCASSPGQPRSSYEQYFGPGTRLTVT.

The chain joins TRBV5-6 to TRBJ1-2, with 7 bases identical to TRBD1. This CDR3 comprises 16 residues. The junction had 9 bases not matched to a gene; V was cut back by 3 bases and J by 1 base. From germline, CDR1 is SGHDT and CDR2 YYEEEE. CDR3 sequence reads: CASSYGQETSNYGYTF. The CDR3 DNA reads TGTGCCAGCAGCTACGGACAGGAAACCAGTAACTATGGCTACACCTTC.

The DNA of the CDR3 is TGCAGCGCCCACGAACGGAGCGGCACAGATACGCAGTATTTT. This translates into CSAHERSGTDTQYF. The chain recombines TRBV29-1 with TRBJ2-3, with D hard to call. This CDR3 comprises 14 residues. Trimming removed 7 bases at V and 1 base at J, with 15 bases between. The V gene's germline CDR1 is SQVTM and CDR2 ANQGSEA.